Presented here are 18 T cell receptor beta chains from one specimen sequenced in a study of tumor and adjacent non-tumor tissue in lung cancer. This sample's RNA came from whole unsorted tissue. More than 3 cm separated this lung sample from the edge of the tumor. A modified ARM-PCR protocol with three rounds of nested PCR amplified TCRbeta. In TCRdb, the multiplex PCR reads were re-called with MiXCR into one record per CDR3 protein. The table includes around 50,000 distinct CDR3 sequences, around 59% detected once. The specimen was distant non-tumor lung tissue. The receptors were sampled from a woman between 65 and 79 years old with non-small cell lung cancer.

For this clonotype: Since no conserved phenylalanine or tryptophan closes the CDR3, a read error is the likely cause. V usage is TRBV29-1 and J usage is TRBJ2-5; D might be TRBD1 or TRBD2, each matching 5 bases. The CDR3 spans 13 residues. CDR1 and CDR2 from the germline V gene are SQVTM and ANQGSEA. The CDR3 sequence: CSVDSGGAETQYL. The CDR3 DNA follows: TGCAGCGTCGACAGTGGGGGAGCAGAGACTCAGTACTTA.

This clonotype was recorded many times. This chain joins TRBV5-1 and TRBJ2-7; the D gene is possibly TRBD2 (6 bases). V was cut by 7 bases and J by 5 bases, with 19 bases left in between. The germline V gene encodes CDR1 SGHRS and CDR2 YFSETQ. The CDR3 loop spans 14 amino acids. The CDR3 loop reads CASAVAVFKDEQYF. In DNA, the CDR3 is TGCGCCAGCGCGGTAGCGGTATTCAAGGACGAGCAGTACTTC.

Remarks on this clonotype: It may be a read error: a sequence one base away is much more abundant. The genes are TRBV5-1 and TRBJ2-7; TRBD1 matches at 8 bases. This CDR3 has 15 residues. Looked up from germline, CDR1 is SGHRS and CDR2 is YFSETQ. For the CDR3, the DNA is TGCGCCAACAGCTTGGTGCCGGGACAGGCACTCGAGCAGTACTTC. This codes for CANSLVPGQALEQYF.

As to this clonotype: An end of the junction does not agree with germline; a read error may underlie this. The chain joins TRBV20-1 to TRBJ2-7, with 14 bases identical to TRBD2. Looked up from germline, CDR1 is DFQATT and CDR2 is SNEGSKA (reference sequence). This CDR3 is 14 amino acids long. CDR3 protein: CSGRGTSGRDEQYF. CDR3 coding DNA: TGCAGTGGTAGAGGGACTAGCGGGAGAGACGAGCAGTACTTC.

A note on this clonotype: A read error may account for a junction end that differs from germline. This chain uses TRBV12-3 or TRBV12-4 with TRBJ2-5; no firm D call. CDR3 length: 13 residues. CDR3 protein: CANGRGFQEAQYF. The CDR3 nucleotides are TGTGCCAACGGGCGTGGCTTTCAAGAGGCCCAGTACTTC.

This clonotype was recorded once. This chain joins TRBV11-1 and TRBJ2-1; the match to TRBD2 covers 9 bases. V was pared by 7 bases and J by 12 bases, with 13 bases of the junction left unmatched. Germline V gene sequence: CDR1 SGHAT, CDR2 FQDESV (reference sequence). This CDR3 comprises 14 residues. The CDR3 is CASNPREGCYVQFF. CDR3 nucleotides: TGTGCCAGCAACCCGCGGGAGGGCTGCTATGTGCAGTTCTTC.

DNA of the CDR3: TGCAGCGTTGGTACTAGCGGGAGGTCTGGCCGAGGGGACCAGTTCTTC. Encoded protein: CSVGTSGRSGRGDQFF. The chain employs TRBV29-1 and TRBJ2-1; 12 bases agree with TRBD2. After removal of 4 bases from V and 13 bases from J, the junction contained 17 bases not matched to a gene. The CDR3 sequence is 16 residues long. The germline CDR1 and CDR2 sequences are SQVTM and ANQGSEA.

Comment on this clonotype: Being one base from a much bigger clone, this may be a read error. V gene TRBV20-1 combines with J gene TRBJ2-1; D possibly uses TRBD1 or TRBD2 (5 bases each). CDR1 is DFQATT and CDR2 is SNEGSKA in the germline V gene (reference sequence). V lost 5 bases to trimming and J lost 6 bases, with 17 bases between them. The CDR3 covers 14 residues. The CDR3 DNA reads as TGCAGTGCTGGGGGACCTTCTTTTTCCAATGAGCAGTTCTTC. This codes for CSAGGPSFSNEQFF.

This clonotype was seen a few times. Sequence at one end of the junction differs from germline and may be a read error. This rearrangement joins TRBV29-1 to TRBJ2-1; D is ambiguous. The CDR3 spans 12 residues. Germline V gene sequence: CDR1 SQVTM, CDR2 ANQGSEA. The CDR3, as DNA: TGCAACGTTGATTCAGGATATAATGAGCAGTTCTTC. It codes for CNVDSGYNEQFF.

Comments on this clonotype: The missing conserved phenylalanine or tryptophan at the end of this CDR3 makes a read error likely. CDR3 region: CAIRTGELAGVPYEQYS. The CDR3 DNA is TGTGCCATCAGGACAGGAGAACTGGCGGGTGTTCCCTACGAGCAGTACTCC. The rearrangement joins TRBV10-3 to TRBJ2-7; TRBD1 is a possible D gene (6 bases). V gave up 6 bases and J gave up 2 bases, with 23 bases separating them. The CDR3 sequence is 17 residues long. Germline CDR1 is ENHRY and CDR2 is SYGVKD.

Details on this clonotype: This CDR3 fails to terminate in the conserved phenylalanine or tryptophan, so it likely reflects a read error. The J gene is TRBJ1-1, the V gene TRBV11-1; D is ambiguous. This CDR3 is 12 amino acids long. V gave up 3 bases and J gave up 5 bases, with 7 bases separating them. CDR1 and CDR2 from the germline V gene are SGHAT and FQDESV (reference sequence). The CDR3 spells CASSFECTEAFL. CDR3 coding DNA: TGTGCCAGCAGCTTTGAGTGTACTGAAGCTTTCCTT.

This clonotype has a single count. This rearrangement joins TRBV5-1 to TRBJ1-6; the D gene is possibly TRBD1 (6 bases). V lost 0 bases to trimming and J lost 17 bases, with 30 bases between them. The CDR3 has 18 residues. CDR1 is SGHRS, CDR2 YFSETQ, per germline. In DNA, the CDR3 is TGCGCCAGCAGCTTGGGAGGACAGAGCTCCTTTGGGGGGTCACACATCCACTTT. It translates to CASSLGGQSSFGGSHIHF. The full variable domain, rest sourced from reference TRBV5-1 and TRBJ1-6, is KAGVTQTPRYLIKTRGQQVTLSCSPISGHRSVSWYQQTPGQGLQFLFEYFSETQRNKGNFPGRFSGRQFSNSRSEMNVSTLELGDSALYLCASSLGGQSSFGGSHIHFGNGTRLTVT.

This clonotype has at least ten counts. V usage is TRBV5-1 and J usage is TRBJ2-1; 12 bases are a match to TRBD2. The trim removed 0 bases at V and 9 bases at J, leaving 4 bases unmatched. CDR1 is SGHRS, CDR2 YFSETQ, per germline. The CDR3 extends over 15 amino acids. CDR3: CASSLGLAGVGEQFF. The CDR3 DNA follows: TGCGCCAGCAGCTTGGGACTAGCGGGAGTTGGTGAGCAGTTCTTC.

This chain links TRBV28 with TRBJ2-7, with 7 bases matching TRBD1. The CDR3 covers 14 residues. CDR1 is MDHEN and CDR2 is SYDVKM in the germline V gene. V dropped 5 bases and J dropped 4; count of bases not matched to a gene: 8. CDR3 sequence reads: CASSDWDSGYEQYF. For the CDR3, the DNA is TGTGCCAGCAGTGACTGGGACAGTGGTTACGAGCAGTACTTC. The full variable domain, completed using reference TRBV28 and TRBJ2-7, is DVKVTQSSRYLVKRTGEKVFLECVQDMDHENMFWYRQDPGLGLRLIYFSYDVKMKEKGDIPEGYSVSREKKERFSLILESASTNQTSMYLCASSDWDSGYEQYFGPGTRLTVT.

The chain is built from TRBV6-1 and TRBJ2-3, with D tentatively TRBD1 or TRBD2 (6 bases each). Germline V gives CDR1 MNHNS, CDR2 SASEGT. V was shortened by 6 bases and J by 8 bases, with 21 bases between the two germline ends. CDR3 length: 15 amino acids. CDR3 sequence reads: CASRDNRGRGGTQYF. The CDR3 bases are TGTGCCAGCAGGGATAACCGGGGCAGGGGAGGTACGCAGTATTTT.

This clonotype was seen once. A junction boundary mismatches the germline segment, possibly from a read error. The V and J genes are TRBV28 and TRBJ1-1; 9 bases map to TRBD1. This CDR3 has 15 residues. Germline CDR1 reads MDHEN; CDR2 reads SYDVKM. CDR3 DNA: TGTGCCGGCAGATCCGGGACAGGGATCAATTCTGAAGCTTTCTTT. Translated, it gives CAGRSGTGINSEAFF.

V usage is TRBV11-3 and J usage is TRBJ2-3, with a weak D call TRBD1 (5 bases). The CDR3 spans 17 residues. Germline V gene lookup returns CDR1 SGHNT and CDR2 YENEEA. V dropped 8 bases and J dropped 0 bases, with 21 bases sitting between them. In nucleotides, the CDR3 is TGTGCCAGCGGCCGATATACCAGGGATGAGAGCACAGATACGCAGTATTTT. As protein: CASGRYTRDESTDTQYF.

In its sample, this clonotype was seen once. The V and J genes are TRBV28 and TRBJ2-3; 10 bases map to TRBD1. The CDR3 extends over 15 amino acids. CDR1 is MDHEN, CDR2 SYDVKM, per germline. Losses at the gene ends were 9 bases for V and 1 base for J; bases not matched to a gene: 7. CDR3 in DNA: TGTGCCAGTGGTCCCGGGACAGGGGGCACAGATACGCAGTATTTT. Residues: CASGPGTGGTDTQYF.